The following is a T cell receptor (beta chain) sequence with its context. This clonotype came up a few times. Which antigen it targets is not known. No base quality values were provided; no much bigger clone lies one nucleotide off. The treatment or condition label for this specimen denotes: in vitro stimulation with specific CMV peptide epitopes to enrich CMV-specific T cells. The record originates from a study of T cell repertoires in cytomegalovirus infection (dated by TCRdb to between 2018 and 2020). General notes on the study: Peptide stimulations targeted recently identified HLA-C-restricted CMV epitopes, whose presentation resists viral immunomodulation, together with well-studied HLA-B-restricted epitopes. Donor HLA type was relevant to the analysis, as public TCR beta signatures indicated carriage of CMV infection together with the matching HLA type.

General findings and caveats noted by the study authors: The ex vivo response was dominated by HLA-C-restricted CMV-specific TCR beta clonotypes, which also provided the single most frequent clonotype in two of eight donors. Carriers of CMV infection plus the relevant HLA type were discriminated by the cumulative frequency of public TCR beta family members in the study cohort and in an independent approximately 360-donor cohort.

The germline V gene provides CDR1 SGHVS and CDR2 FNYEAQ. The CDR3 sequence holds 8 residues, the cysteine and phenylalanine included. The kept DNA is CDR3 alone, 24 bases in frame from the first base. V loses 3 bases of germline sequence and J loses 12 bases, and the interval between the two ends is 0 bases. Sequencing was performed on an Illumina HiSeq 1500. The public sequencing data were trimmed at Q25 with fastp and processed into clonotypes with MiXCR by TCRdb, which kept only in-frame beta chains. For every CDR3 protein sequence, its rows merge into one entry that carries the most common genes and DNA. Across this sample there are about 51,000 distinct CDR3 sequences, with over 15% seen only once. Together, the top ten hold less than 30% of the sample.

The chain joins TRBV7-6 to TRBJ2-1, with the D segment identity uncertain. The receptor's source is a human donor in good health (CMV status not recorded). Some clones in this sample may be carry-over from other donors' samples. Source: CD8+ T cells from cultured PBMCs, taken from culture after CMV antigen stimulation. CDR3 protein: CASSLQFF. The DNA is TGTGCCAGCAGCTTGCAGTTCTTC.